This T cell receptor beta chain derives from a study of cytomegalovirus exposure and HLA in healthy donors. Primers included in the PCR were 60 Vbeta and 13 Jbeta primers. Authors' analysis steps: Later, tens of millions of unique TCR beta chains were counted in an analysis, and about 10 million of them were shared. Measured with immunoSEQ multiplex PCR; TCRdb has only the in-frame clones, and not every one. V and J calls plus clone size are reproduced from that table; the DNA served to infer D and trimming. The sample consists of about 130,000 clones, 70% to 90% of them appearing once. V lost 3 bases and J lost 3, with 12 bases in between. This CDR3 is built from 14 residues. The germline CDR1 and CDR2 sequences are SGHNT and YYREEE (reference sequence).

The receptor was derived from a woman in her 40s in good health and CMV-seropositive. The specimen sequenced was PBMCs. The chain uses TRBV5-4 and TRBJ1-2; maybe TRBD1 (6 bases). The CDR3 spells CASSWDIMDYGYTF. DNA of the CDR3: TGTGCCAGCAGCTGGGACATTATGGACTATGGCTACACCTTC.